This T cell receptor beta chain came from a study of T cell changes during pregnancy in multiple sclerosis. This clone was counted a single time. Measured with immunoSEQ multiplex PCR; TCRdb has only the in-frame clones, and not every one. The data hold roughly 32,000 clones, with roughly nine tenths observed a single time. V was trimmed by 1 base and J by 6 bases, leaving 10 bases between them. Germline V gene sequence: CDR1 MNHNS, CDR2 SASEGT. CDR3 size: 13 residues. The origin of this receptor is a female donor in good health, enrolled as a control in a pregnancy study. The chain is built from TRBV6-1 and TRBJ2-7; D unclear. This specimen was CD4+ T cells from peripheral blood mononuclear cells, taken in the second trimester of pregnancy. This chain's CDR3 is CASSEGSFGEQYF. CDR3 DNA sequence: TGTGCCAGCAGTGAAGGTAGTTTTGGCGAGCAGTACTTC.